A selection of T cell receptor beta chains follows, all from one sample in a study of PD-1 blockade in classical Hodgkin lymphoma. Clones were read by immunoSEQ multiplex PCR, and TCRdb kept only the in-frame ones, dropping some. This sample has tens of thousands of clones; about 82% occur once, and the top ten carry roughly 15%. The sequences come from peripheral blood mononuclear cells (PBMCs), collected before the second cycle of nivolumab. The source is a human donor with classical Hodgkin lymphoma. Each CDR3 is given with its conserved first and last residue. Each record gives: clone size, J gene, V gene, D gene, CDR3 DNA, CDR3 protein. A D gene is named only where the DNA matches it firmly. The listing skips clone size in some rows; elsewhere it reads once, few, many or a size class.

>.|TRBJ1-6|TRBV6-5|.
TGTGCCAGCAGTTACTCGACAGGACAGCCCCTCCACTTT
CASSYSTGQPLHF
>few|TRBJ1-2|TRBV10-2|.
TGCGCCAGCAGTGAGACGGGCGCCTATGGCTACACCTTC
CASSETGAYGYTF
>.|TRBJ2-5|TRBV30|.
TGTGCCTGGAGAAGCCCGGGTGGCGGAGAGGCCCAGTACTTC
CAWRSPGGGEAQYF
>.|TRBJ2-1|TRBV9|TRBD1
TGTGCCAGCAGCGTCCCGGACAGGGCCAATGAGCAGTTCTTC
CASSVPDRANEQFF
>.|TRBJ1-3|TRBV5-4|.
TGTGCCAGCAGCTTGGCACCCGGGGTCGGAAACACCATATATTTT
CASSLAPGVGNTIYF
>few|TRBJ2-3|TRBV7-2|.
TGTGCCAGCAGCCCAGTCAACTTGGATACGCAGTATTTT
CASSPVNLDTQYF
>.|TRBJ2-1|TRBV28|TRBD2
TGTGCCAGCAGTTCCGGGACTAGCATATACAATGAGCAGTTCTTC
CASSSGTSIYNEQFF
>once|TRBJ1-3|TRBV10-3|TRBD1
TGTGCCATCAGGGGGGACAGGGTTGGAAACACCATATATTTT
CAIRGDRVGNTIYF
>.|TRBJ1-5|TRBV9|.
TGTGCCAGCAGCGTAGATTCAGGGAACCAGCCCCAGCATTTT
CASSVDSGNQPQHF
>.|TRBJ2-3|TRBV7-2|.
TGTGCCAGCAGCTACACAGATACGCAGTATTTT
CASSYTDTQYF
>.|TRBJ2-5|TRBV4-2|.
TGTGCCAGCAGCCCTTCCGGGGGGGCAGGGGGAGAGACCCAGTACTTC
CASSPSGGAGGETQYF
>.|TRBJ2-5|TRBV5-6|.
TGTGCCAGCAGCTATCGAGTAGAGACCCAGTACTTC
CASSYRVETQYF
>.|TRBJ2-7|TRBV7-9|.
TGTGCCAGCAGCTTAGGGAATCACCGGTACTTC
CASSLGNHRYF
>.|TRBJ2-3|TRBV6-1|.
TGTGCCAGCAGTACCAGGTTTTCAGATACGCAGTATTTT
CASSTRFSDTQYF
>.|TRBJ1-2|TRBV29-1|TRBD1
TGCAGCTTTTTTGGGACAGGGTATTCTGGCTACACCTTC
CSFFGTGYSGYTF
>.|TRBJ1-1|TRBV27|.
TGTGCCAGCAGTTTAAACCCTGAAGCTTTCTTT
CASSLNPEAFF
>.|TRBJ1-6|TRBV7-2|TRBD1
TGTGCCAGCAGCTTAGCAGGGGGCCCCTTTTCCTATAATTCACCCCTCCACTTT
CASSLAGGPFSYNSPLHF
>once|TRBJ2-7|TRBV5-4|TRBD1
TGTGCCAGCAGCCCACGGACAGGGTACATCCACGAGCAGTACTTC
CASSPRTGYIHEQYF
>.|TRBJ1-1|TRBV28|.
TGTGCCAGCAGTTTTCGGGGGAACACTGAAGCTTTCTTT
CASSFRGNTEAFF
>few|TRBJ2-5|TRBV15|TRBD2
TGTGCCACCAGCAGAGAAAGCGGGGGGGCCGGGGAAGAGACCCAGTACTTC
CATSRESGGAGEETQYF
>.|TRBJ2-1|TRBV2|TRBD2
TGTGCCAGCAGTCATAGCGGGGGGGACTACAATGAGCAGTTCTTC
CASSHSGGDYNEQFF
>once|TRBJ2-5|TRBV2|.
TGTGCCAGCAGGAACTTGGACATTCCGTACTTC
CASRNLDIPYF
>.|TRBJ2-1|TRBV7-9|TRBD2
TGTGCCAGCAGCCCAGCGGGGGGCCCCTACAATGAGCAGTTCTTC
CASSPAGGPYNEQFF
>few|TRBJ2-6|TRBV4-3|.
TGCGCCAGCAGCCAAGACGACAGAGGCTCTGGGGCCAACGTCCTGACTTTC
CASSQDDRGSGANVLTF
>.|TRBJ2-5|TRBV6-6|TRBD1
TGTGCCAGCAGTACCGGGACAGGGCATCAAGAGACCCAGTACTTC
CASSTGTGHQETQYF
>.|TRBJ1-1|TRBV21-1|.
TGTGCCAGCAGCAAAGCGCGGCGGCACACTGAAGCTTTCTTT
CASSKARRHTEAFF
>.|TRBJ2-1|TRBV7-2|.
TGTGCCAGCAGCTTAGCGGGGGTTTTTAGGAATGAGCAGTTCTTC
CASSLAGVFRNEQFF
>.|TRBJ1-5|TRBV18|.
TGTGCCAGCTCACCTACGGGCGTGGAGCCCCAGCATTTT
CASSPTGVEPQHF
>.|TRBJ1-5|TRBV19|.
TGTGCCAGTAGTCCCCGACTTAATCAGCCCCAGCATTTT
CASSPRLNQPQHF
>.|TRBJ1-5|TRBV19|TRBD1
TGTGCCAGTAGAACCCTGACAGGGGGCAATGGCAATCAGCCCCAGCATTTT
CASRTLTGGNGNQPQHF
>medium-sized|TRBJ1-6|TRBV5-1|.
TGCGCCAGCAGCTTGGAACGGGGCAGGGGAAATTCACCCCTCCACTTT
CASSLERGRGNSPLHF
>.|TRBJ2-3|TRBV28|.
TGTGCCAGCAGTCAACCAATGGACACACCTCGACATACGCAGTATTTT
CASSQPMDTPRHTQYF
>few|TRBJ1-5|TRBV7-9|TRBD1
TGTGCCAGCAGCTTCGTCTCCGGGACAGGCATCCAGCCCCAGCATTTT
CASSFVSGTGIQPQHF
>.|TRBJ1-1|TRBV10-1|.
TGCGCCAGCAGGGCGGACAAGGGGCTCGCTGAAGCTTTCTTT
CASRADKGLAEAFF
>.|TRBJ2-3|TRBV2|TRBD2
TGTGCCAGCAGGCTACTAGCGTCTAGCACAGATACGCAGTATTTT
CASRLLASSTDTQYF
>.|TRBJ2-2|TRBV19|.
TGTGCCAGTAGAGCCGGGGAGCTGTTTTTT
CASRAGELFF